These 14 T cell receptor beta chains originate from one sample sequenced in a study of T cell repertoires in cytomegalovirus infection. Via MiXCR, TCRdb re-called the reads, giving one row per CDR3 protein. The table records 160,000 or so distinct CDR3 sequences, 17% of them present only once. What was sequenced was CD8+ T cells from PBMCs. The source of these receptors is a human donor in good health (CMV status not recorded). Some clones in this sample may be carry-over from other donors' samples.

This clonotype was seen more than once but under ten times. The V and J genes are TRBV29-1 and TRBJ2-1; either TRBD1 or TRBD2 may fit D (6 bases each). Germline lookup yields CDR1 SQVTM and CDR2 ANQGSEA. The germline V and J ends were trimmed by 1 base and 9 bases, with 16 bases remaining between them. This CDR3 is 14 amino acids long. Here the CDR3 reads CSVEVVNREVEQFF. CDR3 nucleotide sequence: TGCAGCGTTGAAGTAGTCAACAGGGAGGTTGAGCAGTTCTTC.

This clonotype showed up just a few times. The chain recombines TRBV25-1 with TRBJ1-5, with unresolved D. Germline V gives CDR1 MGHDK, CDR2 SYGVNS. The CDR3 length is 13 residues. V dropped 4 bases and J dropped 0 bases, with 4 bases sitting between them. In DNA form, the CDR3 reads TGTGCCAGCAGTGTAAATAGCAATCAGCCCCAGCATTTT. Residues: CASSVNSNQPQHF.

The V gene is TRBV28, the J gene TRBJ2-5; D is possibly TRBD1 (7 bases). The V end lost 3 bases, the J end lost 4 bases, and 21 bases lay between the germline ends. CDR1 and CDR2 (germline): MDHEN, SYDVKM. The CDR3 covers 17 residues. DNA for the CDR3: TGTGCCAGCAGTTTGGACTCGACAGGGAGGATCGGAGAGACCCAGTACTTC. Its translation: CASSLDSTGRIGETQYF.

V gene TRBV5-1 combines with J gene TRBJ2-2; D unclear. The CDR3 extends over 15 amino acids. Germline V CDR1 and CDR2: SGHRS, YFSETQ. Trimming stripped 0 bases from V and 2 bases from J, with 8 bases between. In DNA form, the CDR3 reads TGCGCCAGCAGCTTGGACGCTGGTAACACCGGGGAGCTGTTTTTT. It yields the protein CASSLDAGNTGELFF. Filled out from reference TRBV5-1 and TRBJ2-2, the complete variable domain reads KAGVTQTPRYLIKTRGQQVTLSCSPISGHRSVSWYQQTPGQGLQFLFEYFSETQRNKGNFPGRFSGRQFSNSRSEMNVSTLELGDSALYLCASSLDAGNTGELFFGEGSRLTVL.

This chain uses TRBV5-6 with TRBJ1-5; D is unclear. Germline CDR1 reads SGHDT; CDR2 reads YYEEEE. CDR3 length: 12 residues. Trimming took off 4 bases at V and 4 bases at J, with 6 bases between the two ends. Here the CDR3 DNA reads TGTGCCAGCAGCGGCAAGAATCAGCCCCAGCATTTT. This translates into CASSGKNQPQHF.

This clonotype was observed a handful of times. V gene TRBV29-1 combines with J gene TRBJ2-3; the D gene could be TRBD1 or TRBD2 (5 bases each). V was cut by 7 bases and J by 5 bases, with 19 bases left in between. The length of the CDR3 is 14 residues. The V gene's germline CDR1 is SQVTM and CDR2 ANQGSEA. In nucleotides, the CDR3 is TGCAGCGGGGACCTGAGTGGAGTCGAAGATACGCAGTATTTT. It specifies CSGDLSGVEDTQYF.

This clonotype has more than one count but fewer than ten. This sequence joins TRBV5-1 and TRBJ2-5; 7 bases fit TRBD1. Unmatched junction bases numbered 5, after V lost 4 bases and J lost 5 bases. Germline V CDR1 and CDR2: SGHRS, YFSETQ. There are 13 residues in the CDR3. In nucleotides, the CDR3 is TGCGCCAGCAGCGGACAGGTCGAGGAGACCCAGTACTTC. Translating it yields CASSGQVEETQYF.

The V and J genes are TRBV6-2 or TRBV6-3 and TRBJ2-5; 10 nucleotides match TRBD2. The germline gives CDR1 MNHEY, CDR2 SVGEGT. Trimming cost V 7 bases and J 4 bases; bases outside gene matches: 21. CDR3 length: 19 residues. CDR3 residues: CASTVEAGTSAVSRETQYF. The CDR3, as DNA: TGTGCCAGCACCGTGGAGGCTGGGACTAGCGCCGTCTCAAGAGAGACCCAGTACTTC.

The rearrangement uses TRBV7-2 and TRBJ2-3, with D maybe TRBD2 (5 bases). V was shortened by 3 bases and J by 0 bases, with 10 bases between the two germline ends. Germline V gene lookup returns CDR1 SGHTA and CDR2 FQGNSA. The CDR3 spans 15 residues. As DNA, the CDR3 is TGTGCCAGCAGCTTTGTAGCGCCTAGCACAGATACGCAGTATTTT. Amino acid sequence: CASSFVAPSTDTQYF. The full variable domain, in which reference TRBV7-2 and TRBJ2-3 provide the parts outside the CDR3, is GAGVSQSPSNKVTEKGKDVELRCDPISGHTALYWYRQSLGQGLEFLIYFQGNSAPDKSGLPSDRFSAERTGGSVSTLTIQRTQQEDSAVYLCASSFVAPSTDTQYFGPGTRLTVL.

This clonotype has only a few counts. The chain couples TRBV28 to TRBJ1-6; D remains ambiguous. The V end was cut by 5 bases, the J end by 5 bases, with 7 bases between. Germline V gene data show CDR1 as MDHEN and CDR2 as SYDVKM. The CDR3 has 13 residues. The CDR3 region is CASSHFDNSPLHF. CDR3 DNA sequence: TGTGCCAGCAGTCACTTTGATAATTCACCCCTCCACTTT.

This clonotype was counted at least ten times. The chain links TRBV11-1 to TRBJ1-1, with D perhaps matching TRBD1 (5 bases). Deletions cut 5 bases from V and 8 bases from J, with 21 bases between. CDR1 and CDR2 (germline): SGHAT, FQDESV (reference sequence). This CDR3 is built from 15 residues. In DNA, the CDR3 is TGTGCCAGCAGCCCACCTTGGACGGGGCGTGACGAAGCTTTCTTT. Residues: CASSPPWTGRDEAFF.

This clonotype was seen a handful of times. The chain couples TRBV7-8 to TRBJ2-5, with TRBD2 matching over 8 bases. Germline V gives CDR1 SGHVS, CDR2 FQNEAQ. V shed 0 bases, J shed 5 bases, and the junction held 17 bases outside the gene matches. The CDR3 length is 19 residues. The CDR3 DNA follows: TGTGCCAGCAGCTTAGCGAGGGGAATGGCGGGGGGAGGTATGGAGACCCAGTACTTC. It yields the protein CASSLARGMAGGGMETQYF. Full variable domain (missing parts from reference TRBV7-8 and TRBJ2-5): GAGVSQSPRYKVAKRGQDVALRCDPISGHVSLFWYQQALGQGPEFLTYFQNEAQLDKSGLPSDRFFAERPEGSVSTLKIQRTQQEDSAVYLCASSLARGMAGGGMETQYFGPGTRLLVL.

This clonotype was counted at least ten times. The V and J genes are TRBV7-2 and TRBJ2-3; 8 bases fit TRBD1. This CDR3 spans 14 amino acids. CDR1 SGHTA and CDR2 FQGNSA come from the germline V gene. J was trimmed by 3 bases and V by 1 base; bases with no gene match: 0. CDR3 loop: CASSLDRGTDTQYF. CDR3 in DNA: TGTGCCAGCAGCTTAGACAGGGGGACAGATACGCAGTATTTT.

This clonotype was counted between two and nine times. The J gene is TRBJ2-3, the V gene TRBV19, with 8 bases matching TRBD2. Unmatched junction bases numbered 2, after V lost 6 bases and J lost 6 bases. Germline V gene lookup returns CDR1 LNHDA and CDR2 SQIVND (reference sequence). This CDR3 spans 12 amino acids. CDR3 coding DNA: TGTGCCAGTAGAACGGGAGGGGATACGCAGTATTTT. It specifies CASRTGGDTQYF.